This paragraph covers one T cell receptor (beta chain) sequence. This CDR3 spans 17 amino acids. Germline trimming cut 5 bases from V and 2 bases from J; bases unmatched to any gene: 12. CDR1 and CDR2 from the germline V gene are MNHEY and SMNVEV (reference sequence). The sample belongs to a study of radiotherapy plus CTLA-4 blockade in lung cancer. This table comes from immunoSEQ multiplex PCR, and its TCRdb copy is limited to in-frame clones, with some not included. The profile shows about 49,000 clones, roughly 81% of them singletons. Focal radiation and CTLA-4 blockade (ipilimumab) were tested in chemo-refractory metastatic non-small-cell lung cancer patients.

This chain joins TRBV27 and TRBJ2-7, with 10 bases identical to TRBD2. The specimen comprised peripheral blood, sampled from a patient treated with radiotherapy plus ipilimumab. This TCR came from a human donor with non-small cell lung cancer whose response to radiotherapy plus ipilimumab could not be evaluated. The CDR3 loop reads CASSRRSGTSATYEQYF. Here the CDR3 DNA reads TGTGCCAGCAGTCGACGATCCGGGACTAGCGCAACCTACGAGCAGTACTTC.